The 25 T cell receptor beta chains below come from one sample, sequenced in a study of blood T cell repertoires in COVID-19. Sequencing used immunoSEQ multiplex PCR; TCRdb keeps in-frame clones, though not all of them. The table records hundreds of thousands of clones, roughly nine tenths of them present only once. The sample taken for sequencing was peripheral blood. The receptors here all came from a man in his forties or fifties with acute or convalescent COVID-19.

The chain couples TRBV7-9 to TRBJ2-7; TRBD1 matches at 7 bases. The germline V gene has CDR1 SEHNR and CDR2 FQNEAQ (reference sequence). Trimming took 1 base from V and 0 from J; bases not matched to a gene: 6. The CDR3 length is 16 residues. The CDR3 coding sequence is TGTGCCAGCAGCTTAGGGTCAGGGGGTGTCTCCTACGAGCAGTACTTC. The encoded protein is CASSLGSGGVSYEQYF.

J is TRBJ2-1 and V is TRBV5-5; D perhaps matches TRBD1 (5 bases). With 2 bases removed from V and 5 bases from J, the gap between germline ends came to 11 bases. Germline V gives CDR1 SGHKS, CDR2 YYEKEE (reference sequence). The length of the CDR3 is 14 residues. Here the CDR3 reads CASSFSWGHNEQFF. As DNA, the CDR3 is TGTGCCAGCAGCTTTAGCTGGGGCCACAATGAGCAGTTCTTC. The full variable domain, rest sourced from reference TRBV5-5 and TRBJ2-1, is DAGVTQSPTHLIKTRGQQVTLRCSPISGHKSVSWYQQVLGQGPQFIFQYYEKEERGRGNFPDRFSARQFPNYSSELNVNALLLGDSALYLCASSFSWGHNEQFFGPGTRLTVL.

This sequence joins TRBV29-1 and TRBJ2-7, with 12 bases that match TRBD2. Germline V gene sequence: CDR1 SQVTM, CDR2 ANQGSEA. V was clipped by 0 bases and J by 0 bases; unmatched bases: 9. The length of the CDR3 is 18 residues. The CDR3 spells CSVEDPGLAGESSYEQYF. In DNA, the CDR3 is TGCAGCGTTGAAGACCCGGGACTAGCGGGCGAGTCCTCCTACGAGCAGTACTTC.

The chain links TRBV5-4 to TRBJ1-4, with 12 bases aligning to TRBD1. Germline V lookup: CDR1 SGHNT, CDR2 YYREEE (reference sequence). V lost 4 bases and J lost 5; bases outside the gene matches: 9. The CDR3 loop spans 17 amino acids. Here the CDR3 reads CASSPTGTGGRNEKLFF. The CDR3 nucleotides are TGTGCCAGCAGCCCCACCGGGACAGGGGGCCGGAATGAAAAACTGTTTTTT.

DNA of the CDR3: TGTGCCAGCGCCACCCCCGGGGTGGGAGAGCAGTACTTC. Amino acids: CASATPGVGEQYF. This chain uses TRBV6-6 with TRBJ2-7; D may be TRBD2 (5 bases). The V end lost 8 bases, the J end lost 7 bases, and 18 bases lay between the germline ends. From germline, CDR1 is MNHNY and CDR2 SVGAGI (reference sequence). The CDR3 loop spans 13 amino acids.

The rearrangement uses TRBV27 and TRBJ2-5; D is perhaps TRBD1 (6 bases). Germline CDR1 MNHEY, CDR2 SMNVEV (reference sequence). V was cut by 5 bases and J by 2 bases, with 12 bases left in between. CDR3 length: 14 amino acids. The CDR3 sequence: CASSPNDRQETQYF. CDR3 coding DNA: TGTGCCAGCAGTCCGAACGACAGGCAAGAGACCCAGTACTTC.

Only one count was recorded for this clone. The chain couples TRBV29-1 to TRBJ2-2, with a possible D match to TRBD2 (5 bases). The CDR3 totals 12 residues. Trimming removed 3 bases at V and 3 bases at J, with 5 bases between. The germline V gene has CDR1 SQVTM and CDR2 ANQGSEA. The CDR3 sequence is CSVEEDTGELFF. The CDR3 DNA follows: TGCAGCGTTGAGGAGGACACCGGGGAGCTGTTTTTT.

This clone showed up just once. V is TRBV5-1 and J is TRBJ2-6, with a tentative D call TRBD2 (5 bases). Germline V gene data show CDR1 as SGHRS and CDR2 as YFSETQ. There are 20 residues in the CDR3. V was trimmed by 2 bases and J by 0 bases, leaving 21 bases between them. The CDR3 region is CASSFSDAGGTNSGANVLTF. The CDR3 bases are TGCGCCAGCAGCTTCAGCGATGCAGGAGGAACTAACTCTGGGGCCAACGTCCTGACTTTC. The entire variable domain, with the rest obtained from reference TRBV5-1 and TRBJ2-6, is as follows: KAGVTQTPRYLIKTRGQQVTLSCSPISGHRSVSWYQQTPGQGLQFLFEYFSETQRNKGNFPGRFSGRQFSNSRSEMNVSTLELGDSALYLCASSFSDAGGTNSGANVLTFGAGSRLTVL.

This chain uses TRBV12-3 or TRBV12-4 with TRBJ2-7, with a tentative D call TRBD2 (5 bases). With 7 bases removed from V and 3 bases from J, the gap between germline ends came to 7 bases. The length of the CDR3 is 11 residues. This CDR3 reads CASTGDYEQYF. CDR3 coding DNA: TGTGCCAGCACCGGGGACTACGAGCAGTACTTC.

This clone was seen only a few times. This chain joins TRBV27 and TRBJ1-2; 7 bases are a match to TRBD1. The CDR3 totals 14 residues. The V gene end was trimmed by 5 bases and the J gene end by 3 bases; junction bases not matched to a gene: 6. The germline V gene has CDR1 MNHEY and CDR2 SMNVEV (reference sequence). CDR3 loop: CASSRTGADYGYTF. Here the CDR3 DNA reads TGTGCCAGCAGTAGGACAGGAGCTGACTATGGCTACACCTTC.

The V gene is TRBV25-1, the J gene TRBJ2-7; a weak D match, TRBD1 (6 bases). V was clipped by 1 base and J by 7 bases, with 8 bases between them. Germline-derived CDR1 and CDR2 are MGHDK and SYGVNS. The CDR3 is made up of 12 amino acids. CDR3 amino acids: CASSEWTAEQYF. The CDR3 DNA sequence: TGTGCCAGCAGTGAATGGACAGCTGAGCAGTACTTC.

CDR3 bases: TGTGCCAGCAGTTTAGCAGGGCTTAGCAATCAGCCCCAGCATTTT. It yields the protein CASSLAGLSNQPQHF. The chain recombines TRBV28 with TRBJ1-5; perhaps TRBD1 as D (5 bases). Germline assignment: CDR1 MDHEN and CDR2 SYDVKM. The CDR3 loop spans 15 amino acids. V lost 2 bases and J lost 0, with 8 bases in between.

V gene TRBV6-4 combines with J gene TRBJ2-1, with 10 bases lining up with TRBD2. CDR3 length: 19 amino acids. The J segment lost 0 bases and the V segment lost 2 bases, leaving 10 bases of the junction unmatched. CDR1 is MRHNA, CDR2 SNTAGT, per germline. The CDR3 DNA reads as TGTGCCAGCAGTGACCATCCCCTAGCGGGGGCCAGCTCCTACAATGAGCAGTTCTTC. This gives the protein CASSDHPLAGASSYNEQFF.

The rearrangement uses TRBV6-5 and TRBJ2-1; 8 bases agree with TRBD1. This CDR3 has 14 amino acids. The V segment lost 6 bases and the J segment 8 bases; nucleotides outside the gene matches: 9. CDR1 is MNHEY, CDR2 SVGAGI, per germline. The CDR3 here is CASRPAGGRDEQFF. The CDR3 region has the DNA TGTGCCAGCAGACCGGCAGGGGGCAGGGATGAGCAGTTCTTC.

The rearrangement links TRBV19 to TRBJ1-6, with a tentative D call TRBD1 (6 bases). Germline loops: CDR1 LNHDA, CDR2 SQIVND (reference sequence). CDR3 length equals 15 residues. V was pared by 6 bases and J by 9 bases, with 18 bases between. The CDR3 DNA sequence: TGTGCCAGTAGACAGGGAGTTTTCTCGAGTTCACCCCTCCACTTT. Amino acid sequence: CASRQGVFSSSPLHF.

The chain carries TRBV18 and TRBJ1-1; tentatively, D is TRBD1 (5 bases). CDR1 is KGHSH, CDR2 LQKENI, per germline. V lost 1 base and J 1 base, leaving 13 bases between the germline ends. The CDR3 loop spans 16 amino acids. For the CDR3, the DNA is TGTGCCAGCTCACCACAATGGGGCAGTTCGAACACTGAAGCTTTCTTT. It translates to CASSPQWGSSNTEAFF. The variable domain in full, completed from reference TRBV18 and TRBJ1-1, reads NAGVMQNPRHLVRRRGQEARLRCSPMKGHSHVYWYRQLPEEGLKFMVYLQKENIIDESGMPKERFSAEFPKEGPSILRIQQVVRGDSAAYFCASSPQWGSSNTEAFFGQGTRLTVV.

The chain links TRBV6-6 to TRBJ2-1; possibly TRBD2 for D (7 bases). V was clipped by 2 bases and J by 6 bases, with 14 bases between them. Germline V CDR1 and CDR2: MNHNY, SVGAGI (reference sequence). The CDR3 runs to 15 residues. CDR3 in DNA: TGTGCCAGCAGTTACCCCAAAGGGGGGGTCAATGAGCAGTTCTTC. Translated: CASSYPKGGVNEQFF.

The gene calls are TRBV23-1 and TRBJ2-2; D might be TRBD1 (5 bases). TRBV23-1 is annotated as an ORF whose role is uncertain. Trimming took off 3 bases at V and 0 bases at J, with 8 bases between the two ends. The CDR3 runs 15 residues. CDR3 protein: CASSHPGPNTGELFF. DNA for the CDR3: TGCGCCAGCAGTCATCCAGGGCCGAACACCGGGGAGCTGTTTTTT.

This clone was observed a few times. This chain links TRBV7-8 with TRBJ2-3; 10 positions match TRBD1. The ends lost 5 bases at V and 2 bases at J; junction bases unmatched: 13. The CDR3 has 18 amino acids. CDR1 is SGHVS, CDR2 FQNEAQ, per germline. The CDR3 is CASSRQGAAARLTDTQYF. Here the CDR3 DNA reads TGTGCCAGCAGCCGACAGGGGGCTGCTGCCAGACTCACAGATACGCAGTATTTT.

The genes are TRBV24-1 and TRBJ2-2, with TRBD1 identical over 10 bases. The CDR3 totals 18 residues. The germline V gene has CDR1 KGHDR and CDR2 SFDVKD. J lost 5 bases, V lost 0 bases, and 8 bases had no gene match. The CDR3: CATSDLPRTGGSTGELFF. CDR3 sequence (DNA): TGTGCCACCAGTGATTTGCCAAGGACAGGGGGTAGTACCGGGGAGCTGTTTTTT.

This clone was seen once. This sequence joins TRBV7-8 and TRBJ2-1; 7 nucleotides agree with TRBD2. The CDR3 sequence is 17 residues long. Trimming took 5 bases from V and 4 from J; bases not matched to a gene: 14. The germline gives CDR1 SGHVS, CDR2 FQNEAQ. For the CDR3, the DNA is TGTGCCAGCAGCCCTGCGCCGGGGCTAGCGGAGTACAATGAGCAGTTCTTC. Translating gives CASSPAPGLAEYNEQFF.

This chain joins TRBV28 and TRBJ1-3, with no clear D. The germline V and J ends were trimmed by 5 bases and 0 bases, with 8 bases remaining between them. This CDR3 region has 14 residues. Per the germline V gene, CDR1 is MDHEN and CDR2 is SYDVKM. The CDR3 loop reads CASSTESSGNTIYF. Here the CDR3 DNA reads TGTGCCAGCAGTACTGAGAGCTCTGGAAACACCATATATTTT. The complete variable domain, with remaining parts taken from reference TRBV28 and TRBJ1-3, reads DVKVTQSSRYLVKRTGEKVFLECVQDMDHENMFWYRQDPGLGLRLIYFSYDVKMKEKGDIPEGYSVSREKKERFSLILESASTNQTSMYLCASSTESSGNTIYFGEGSWLTVV.

The chain couples TRBV6-5 to TRBJ2-1; the match to TRBD2 covers 10 bases. Germline CDR1 is MNHEY and CDR2 is SVGAGI. After removal of 8 bases from V and 4 bases from J, the junction contained 5 bases not matched to a gene. The CDR3 covers 14 residues. CDR3 DNA: TGTGCCAGCGGACGACTAGCGGGTTACAATGAGCAGTTCTTC. As protein: CASGRLAGYNEQFF.

The rearrangement links TRBV27 to TRBJ2-5; 10 nucleotides match TRBD2. The CDR3 loop spans 17 amino acids. Germline V lookup: CDR1 MNHEY, CDR2 SMNVEV (reference sequence). V trimming: 6 bases; J trimming: 5 bases; junction bases outside the gene matches: 15. The CDR3 region is CASSLGTSASPEETQYF. CDR3 bases: TGTGCCAGCAGCCTCGGGACTAGCGCCTCCCCTGAGGAGACCCAGTACTTC.

CDR3 residues: CASSLWGDQPQHF. The CDR3 coding sequence is TGTGCCAGCAGCTTATGGGGGGATCAGCCCCAGCATTTT. The chain recombines TRBV11-1 with TRBJ1-5; TRBD1 is a possible D gene (5 bases). The germline CDR1 and CDR2 sequences are SGHAT and FQDESV (reference sequence). CDR3 length: 13 residues. With 2 bases removed from V and 5 bases from J, the gap between germline ends came to 7 bases.